This T cell receptor beta chain was retrieved from a study of shared T cell receptors in the human thymus. Assay used: immunoSEQ multiplex PCR; TCRdb lists only in-frame clones, some missing. Of under 700,000 clones in the sample, about 80% were seen once. Trimming removed 4 bases from V and 2 bases from J; junction bases left unmatched: 9. This CDR3 region has 16 residues. The V gene's germline CDR1 is LGHNA and CDR2 YSLEER. The same data also contributed to another study, on human thymus T cells. Turning to that study: Thymic samples were excised during corrective heart operations.

This rearrangement joins TRBV4-3 to TRBJ2-5, with 8 bases identical to TRBD2. Sequencing used thymocytes. The receptor was derived from a boy in the first two years of life with a congenital heart defect. For the CDR3, the DNA is TGCGCCAGCAGCCCCCACGGCGAGCGGGAGCAAGAGACCCAGTACTTC. It yields the protein CASSPHGEREQETQYF.